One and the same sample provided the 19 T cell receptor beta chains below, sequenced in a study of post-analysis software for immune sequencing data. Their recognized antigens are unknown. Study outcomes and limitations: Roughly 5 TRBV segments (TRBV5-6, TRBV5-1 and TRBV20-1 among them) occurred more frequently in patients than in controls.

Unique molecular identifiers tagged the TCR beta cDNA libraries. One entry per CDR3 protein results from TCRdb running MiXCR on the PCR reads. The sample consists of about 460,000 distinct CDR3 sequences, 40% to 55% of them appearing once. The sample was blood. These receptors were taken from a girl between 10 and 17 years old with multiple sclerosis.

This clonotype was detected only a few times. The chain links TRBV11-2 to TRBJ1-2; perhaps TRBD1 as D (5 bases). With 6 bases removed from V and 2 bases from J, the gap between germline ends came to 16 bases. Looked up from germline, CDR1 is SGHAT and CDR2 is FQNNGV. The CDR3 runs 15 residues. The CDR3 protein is CASSYSPGGNYGYTF. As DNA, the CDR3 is TGTGCCAGCAGTTACTCTCCGGGGGGGAACTATGGCTACACCTTC.

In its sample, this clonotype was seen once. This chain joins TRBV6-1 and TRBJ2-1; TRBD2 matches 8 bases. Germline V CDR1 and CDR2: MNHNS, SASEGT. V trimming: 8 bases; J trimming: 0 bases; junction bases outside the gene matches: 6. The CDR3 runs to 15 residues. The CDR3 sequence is CASRQSGSSYNEQFF. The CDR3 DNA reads TGTGCCAGCCGGCAGAGCGGGAGCTCCTACAATGAGCAGTTCTTC.

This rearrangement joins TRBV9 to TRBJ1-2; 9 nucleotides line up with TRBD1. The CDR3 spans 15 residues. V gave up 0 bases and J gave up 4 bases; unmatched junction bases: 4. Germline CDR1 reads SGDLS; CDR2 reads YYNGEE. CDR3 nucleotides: TGTGCCAGCAGCGTAGAAACAGGGGGCGGCTATGGCTACACCTTC. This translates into CASSVETGGGYGYTF.

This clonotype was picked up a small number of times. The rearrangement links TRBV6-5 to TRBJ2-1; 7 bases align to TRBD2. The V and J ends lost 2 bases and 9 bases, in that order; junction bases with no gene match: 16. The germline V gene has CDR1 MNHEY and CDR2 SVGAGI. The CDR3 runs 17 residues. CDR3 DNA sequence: TGTGCCAGCAGTTACGAAACATGGGAGCGGGATAAGGTTGAGCAGTTCTTC. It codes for CASSYETWERDKVEQFF.

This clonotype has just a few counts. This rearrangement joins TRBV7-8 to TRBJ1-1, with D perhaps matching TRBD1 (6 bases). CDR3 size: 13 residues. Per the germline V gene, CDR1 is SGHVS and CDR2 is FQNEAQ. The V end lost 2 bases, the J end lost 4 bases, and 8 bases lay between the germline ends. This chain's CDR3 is CASSLTGSTEAFF. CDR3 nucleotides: TGTGCCAGCAGCTTAACAGGGAGCACTGAAGCTTTCTTT.

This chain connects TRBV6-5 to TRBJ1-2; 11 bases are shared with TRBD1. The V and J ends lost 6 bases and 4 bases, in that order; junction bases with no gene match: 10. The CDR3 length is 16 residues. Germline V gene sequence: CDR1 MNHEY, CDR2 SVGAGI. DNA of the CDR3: TGTGCCAGCAGCCAAGGGACAGGGGGTTTTGGCTATGGCTACACCTTC. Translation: CASSQGTGGFGYGYTF.

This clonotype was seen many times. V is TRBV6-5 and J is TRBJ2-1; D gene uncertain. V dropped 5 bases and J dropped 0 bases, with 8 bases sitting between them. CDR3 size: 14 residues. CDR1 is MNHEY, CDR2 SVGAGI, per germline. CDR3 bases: TGTGCCAGCAGTGCCCAGTACTCCTACAATGAGCAGTTCTTC. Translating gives CASSAQYSYNEQFF.

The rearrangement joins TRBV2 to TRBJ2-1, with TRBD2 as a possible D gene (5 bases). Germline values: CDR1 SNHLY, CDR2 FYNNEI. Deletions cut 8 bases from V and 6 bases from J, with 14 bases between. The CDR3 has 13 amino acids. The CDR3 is CASVKEDTNEQFF. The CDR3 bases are TGTGCCAGCGTGAAGGAGGATACCAATGAGCAGTTCTTC. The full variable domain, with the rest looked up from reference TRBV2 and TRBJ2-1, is EPEVTQTPSHQVTQMGQEVILRCVPISNHLYFYWYRQILGQKVEFLVSFYNNEISEKSEIFDDQFSVERPDGSNFTLKIRSTKLEDSAMYFCASVKEDTNEQFFGPGTRLTVL.

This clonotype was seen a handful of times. The CDR3 DNA is TGTGCCAGCAGCTCCACCTCGCCCTTATCAGATACGCAGTATTTT. It is translated as CASSSTSPLSDTQYF. The chain employs TRBV7-9 and TRBJ2-3; no clear D gene. V lost 4 bases to trimming and J lost 4 bases, with 15 bases between them. The CDR3 is made up of 15 amino acids. Germline V gives CDR1 SEHNR, CDR2 FQNEAQ (reference sequence).

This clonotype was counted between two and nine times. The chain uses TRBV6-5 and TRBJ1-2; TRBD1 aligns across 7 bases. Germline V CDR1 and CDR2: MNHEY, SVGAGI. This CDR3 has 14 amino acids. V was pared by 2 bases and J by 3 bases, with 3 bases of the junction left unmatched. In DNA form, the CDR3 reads TGTGCCAGCAGTTACACCGACAGGGACTATGGCTACACCTTC. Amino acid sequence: CASSYTDRDYGYTF.

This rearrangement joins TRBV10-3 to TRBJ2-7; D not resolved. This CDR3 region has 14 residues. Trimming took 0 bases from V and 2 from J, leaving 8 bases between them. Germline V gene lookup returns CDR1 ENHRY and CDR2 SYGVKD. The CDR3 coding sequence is TGTGCCATCAGTGAGTCCGAGATGCCCTACGAGCAGTACTTC. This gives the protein CAISESEMPYEQYF.

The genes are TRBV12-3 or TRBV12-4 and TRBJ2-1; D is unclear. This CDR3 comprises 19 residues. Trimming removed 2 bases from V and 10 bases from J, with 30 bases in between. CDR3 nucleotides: TGTGCCAGCAGTTTATCGGTTCGGGCTTTAGAGGCCTCATGGCGGGAGCAGTTCTTC. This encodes CASSLSVRALEASWREQFF.

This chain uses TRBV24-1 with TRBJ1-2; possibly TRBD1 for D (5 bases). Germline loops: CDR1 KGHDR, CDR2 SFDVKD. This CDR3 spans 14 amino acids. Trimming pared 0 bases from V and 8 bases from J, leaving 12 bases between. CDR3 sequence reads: CATSDLSFRDGYTF. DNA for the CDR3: TGTGCCACCAGTGATTTGTCTTTCAGGGACGGCTACACCTTC.

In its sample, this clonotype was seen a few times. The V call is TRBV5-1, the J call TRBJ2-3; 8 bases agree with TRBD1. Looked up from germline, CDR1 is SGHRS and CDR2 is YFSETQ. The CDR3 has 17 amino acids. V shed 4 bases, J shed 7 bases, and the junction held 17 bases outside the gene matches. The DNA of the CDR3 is TGCGCCAGCAGCGCTACCAGGGGGCTAGCCCGCACGAATACGCAGTATTTT. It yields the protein CASSATRGLARTNTQYF.

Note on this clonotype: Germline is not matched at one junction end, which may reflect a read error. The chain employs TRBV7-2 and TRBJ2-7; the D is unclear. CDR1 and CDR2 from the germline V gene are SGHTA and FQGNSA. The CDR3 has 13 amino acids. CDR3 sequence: CAGSLATAYEQYF. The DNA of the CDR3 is TGTGCCGGCAGCTTAGCTACAGCCTACGAGCAGTACTTC.

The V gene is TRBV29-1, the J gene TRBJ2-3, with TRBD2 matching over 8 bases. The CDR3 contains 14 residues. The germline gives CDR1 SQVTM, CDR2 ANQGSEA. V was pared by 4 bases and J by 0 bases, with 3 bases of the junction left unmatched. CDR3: CSVVASGSTDTQYF. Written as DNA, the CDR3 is TGCAGCGTTGTGGCTAGCGGGAGCACAGATACGCAGTATTTT.

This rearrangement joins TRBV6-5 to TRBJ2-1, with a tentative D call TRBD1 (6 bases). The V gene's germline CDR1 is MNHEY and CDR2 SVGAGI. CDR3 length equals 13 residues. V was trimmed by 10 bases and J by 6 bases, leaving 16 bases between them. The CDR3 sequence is CAILDRFSNEQFF. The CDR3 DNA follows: TGTGCCATCCTAGACAGGTTCTCCAATGAGCAGTTCTTC.

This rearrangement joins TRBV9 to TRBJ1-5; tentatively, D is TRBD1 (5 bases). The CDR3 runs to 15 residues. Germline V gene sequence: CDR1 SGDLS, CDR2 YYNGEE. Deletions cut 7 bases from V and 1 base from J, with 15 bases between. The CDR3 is CASAFGAESNQPQHF. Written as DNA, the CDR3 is TGTGCCAGCGCGTTCGGGGCCGAGAGCAATCAGCCCCAGCATTTT.

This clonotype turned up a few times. CDR3 loop: CASSTSGTYEQYF. The CDR3 nucleotides are TGTGCCAGCAGTACTAGCGGGACTTACGAGCAGTACTTC. This rearrangement joins TRBV6-5 to TRBJ2-7, with 10 bases fitting TRBD2. Germline V gene lookup returns CDR1 MNHEY and CDR2 SVGAGI. V was pared by 5 bases and J by 4 bases, with 2 bases of the junction left unmatched. The CDR3 length is 13 residues.